Following are 2 T cell receptor beta chains from one sample sequenced in a study of T cell repertoires in cytomegalovirus infection. TCRdb re-analysed the reads in MiXCR, keeping a single row per CDR3 protein. The table records about 300,000 distinct CDR3 sequences, roughly a tenth of them present only once. The sequenced material came from PBMCs. Receptor source: a human donor in good health (CMV status not recorded). Some clones in this sample may be carry-over from other donors' samples.

This clonotype was counted only a few times. The chain has TRBV15 and TRBJ1-2; D perhaps matches TRBD1 (5 bases). The germline CDR1 and CDR2 sequences are LNHNV and YYDKDF (reference sequence). The CDR3 sequence is 14 residues long. Trimming removed 3 bases from V and 3 bases from J, with 11 bases in between. The CDR3 DNA follows: TGTGCCACCAGCAGGGAGGACACATACTATGGCTACACCTTC. Translating gives CATSREDTYYGYTF.

This clonotype was seen ten or more times. V and J are TRBV5-4 and TRBJ1-2; D not certain. CDR3 length: 16 residues. The germline V gene encodes CDR1 SGHNT and CDR2 YYREEE (reference sequence). Deletions cut 4 bases from V and 7 bases from J, with 23 bases between. CDR3 DNA: TGTGCCAGCAGCAATTCCCCGGTGTTAGGAAGTTCTGGCTACACCTTC. As protein: CASSNSPVLGSSGYTF.